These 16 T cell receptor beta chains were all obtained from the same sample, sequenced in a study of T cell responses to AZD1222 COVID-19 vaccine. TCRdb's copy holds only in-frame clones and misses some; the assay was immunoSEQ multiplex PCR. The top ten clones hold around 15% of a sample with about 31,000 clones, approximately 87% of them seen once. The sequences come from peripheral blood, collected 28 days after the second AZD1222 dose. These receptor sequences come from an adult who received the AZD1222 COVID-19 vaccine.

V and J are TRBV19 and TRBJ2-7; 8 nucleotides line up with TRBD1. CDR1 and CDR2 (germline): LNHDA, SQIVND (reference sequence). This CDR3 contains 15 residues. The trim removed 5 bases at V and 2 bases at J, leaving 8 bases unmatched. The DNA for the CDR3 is TGTGCCAGTAGTCCAACCGGGACAGGTCCCTACGAGCAGTACTTC. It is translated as CASSPTGTGPYEQYF.

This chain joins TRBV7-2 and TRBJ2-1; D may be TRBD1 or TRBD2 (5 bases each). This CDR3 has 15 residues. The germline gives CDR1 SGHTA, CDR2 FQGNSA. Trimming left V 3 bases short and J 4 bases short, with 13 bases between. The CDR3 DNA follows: TGTGCCAGCAGCTTTTCGGGACGATCATACAATGAGCAGTTCTTC. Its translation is CASSFSGRSYNEQFF.

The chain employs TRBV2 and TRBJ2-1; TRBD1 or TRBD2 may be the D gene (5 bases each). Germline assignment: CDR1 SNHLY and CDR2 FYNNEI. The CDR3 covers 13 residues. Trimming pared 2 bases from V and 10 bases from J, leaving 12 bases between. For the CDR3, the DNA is TGTGCCAGCAGTGAAACCGGGACCAGGGAGCAGTTCTTC. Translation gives CASSETGTREQFF.

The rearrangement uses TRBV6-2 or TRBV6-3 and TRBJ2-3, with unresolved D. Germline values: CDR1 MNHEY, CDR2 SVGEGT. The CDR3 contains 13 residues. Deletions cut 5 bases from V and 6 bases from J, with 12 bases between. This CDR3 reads CASSTWDIDTQYF. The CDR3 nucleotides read TGTGCCAGCAGTACATGGGATATCGATACGCAGTATTTT.

This chain's CDR3 is CASSRLAGGSTGELFF. As DNA, the CDR3 is TGTGCCAGTAGCCGCCTAGCGGGGGGTTCTACCGGGGAGCTGTTTTTT. The V and J genes are TRBV19 and TRBJ2-2; 11 nucleotides line up with TRBD2. The trim removed 6 bases at V and 5 bases at J, leaving 8 bases unmatched. Germline V gives CDR1 LNHDA, CDR2 SQIVND (reference sequence). The CDR3 extends over 16 amino acids.

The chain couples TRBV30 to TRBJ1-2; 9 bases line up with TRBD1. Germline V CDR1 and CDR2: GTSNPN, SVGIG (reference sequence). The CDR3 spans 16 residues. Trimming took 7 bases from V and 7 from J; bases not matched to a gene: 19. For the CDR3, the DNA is TGTGCCTTTTTCCGGGACAGGGTCTTTAGAGGTACTGGCTACACCTTC. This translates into CAFFRDRVFRGTGYTF.

The CDR3 DNA sequence: TGTGCCAGCAGTGCGGGGTACTATGGCTACACCTTC. This codes for CASSAGYYGYTF. The V and J genes are TRBV2 and TRBJ1-2; D unresolved. V lost 4 bases and J lost 3, with 6 bases in between. Germline V CDR1 and CDR2: SNHLY, FYNNEI. The CDR3 sequence is 12 residues long.

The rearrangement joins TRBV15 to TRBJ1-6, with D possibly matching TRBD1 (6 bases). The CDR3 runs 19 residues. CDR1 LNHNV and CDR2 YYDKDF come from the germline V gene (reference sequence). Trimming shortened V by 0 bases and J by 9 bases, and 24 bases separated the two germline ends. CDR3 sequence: CATSRDQAGANRVGSPLHF. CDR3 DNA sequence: TGTGCCACCAGCAGAGATCAGGCGGGGGCGAATCGCGTGGGTTCACCCCTCCACTTT.

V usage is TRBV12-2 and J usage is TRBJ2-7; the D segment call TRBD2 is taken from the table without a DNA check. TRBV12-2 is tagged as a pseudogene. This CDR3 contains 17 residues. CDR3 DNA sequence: TGTGCAAGTCGCTTAGAAGGGACTAGCGGGGTACCCTACGAGCAGTACTTC. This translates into CASRLEGTSGVPYEQYF.

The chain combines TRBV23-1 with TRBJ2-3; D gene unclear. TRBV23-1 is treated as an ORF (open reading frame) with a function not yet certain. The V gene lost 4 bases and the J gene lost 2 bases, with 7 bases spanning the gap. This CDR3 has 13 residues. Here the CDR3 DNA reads TGCGCCAGCAGTCTTCGGTCCACAGATACGCAGTATTTT. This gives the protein CASSLRSTDTQYF.

The CDR3 here is CASSAPGVYRGYTF. CDR3 DNA: TGTGCCAGTAGTGCCCCGGGTGTTTATCGCGGCTACACCTTC. The chain is built from TRBV19 and TRBJ1-2, with D hard to call. Deletions cut 5 bases from V and 8 bases from J, with 18 bases between. Germline loops: CDR1 LNHDA, CDR2 SQIVND (reference sequence). This CDR3 spans 14 amino acids.

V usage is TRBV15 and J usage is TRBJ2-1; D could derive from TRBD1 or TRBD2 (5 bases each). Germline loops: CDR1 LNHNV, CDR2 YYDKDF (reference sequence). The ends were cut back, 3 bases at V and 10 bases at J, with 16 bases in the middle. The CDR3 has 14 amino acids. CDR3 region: CATSSGTVRQEQFF. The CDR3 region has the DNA TGTGCCACCAGCAGTGGGACGGTCCGCCAGGAGCAGTTCTTC.

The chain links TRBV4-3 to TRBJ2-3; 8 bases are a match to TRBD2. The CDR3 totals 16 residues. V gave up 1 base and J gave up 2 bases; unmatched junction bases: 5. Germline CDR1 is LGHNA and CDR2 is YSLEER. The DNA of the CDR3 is TGCGCCAGCAGCCAAGTCGGGGGGGGATCCACAGATACGCAGTATTTT. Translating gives CASSQVGGGSTDTQYF.

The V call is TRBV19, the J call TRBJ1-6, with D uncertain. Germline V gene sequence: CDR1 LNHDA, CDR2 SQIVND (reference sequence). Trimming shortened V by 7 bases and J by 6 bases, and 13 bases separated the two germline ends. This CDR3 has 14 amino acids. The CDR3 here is CASKPAYANSPLHF. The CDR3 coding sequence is TGTGCCAGTAAACCGGCTTACGCTAATTCACCCCTCCACTTT.

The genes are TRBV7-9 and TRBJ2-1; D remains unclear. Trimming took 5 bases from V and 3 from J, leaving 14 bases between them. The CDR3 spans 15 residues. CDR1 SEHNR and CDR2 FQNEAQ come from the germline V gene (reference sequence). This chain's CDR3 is CASSLPGGNYNEQFF. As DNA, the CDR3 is TGTGCCAGCAGCCTCCCGGGCGGTAACTACAATGAGCAGTTCTTC.

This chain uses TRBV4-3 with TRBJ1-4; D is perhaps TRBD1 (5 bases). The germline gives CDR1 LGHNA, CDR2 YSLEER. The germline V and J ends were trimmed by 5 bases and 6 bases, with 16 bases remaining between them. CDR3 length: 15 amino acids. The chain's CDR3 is CASSVQWSRDEKLFF. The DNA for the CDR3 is TGCGCCAGCAGCGTTCAATGGAGCAGGGATGAAAAACTGTTTTTT.